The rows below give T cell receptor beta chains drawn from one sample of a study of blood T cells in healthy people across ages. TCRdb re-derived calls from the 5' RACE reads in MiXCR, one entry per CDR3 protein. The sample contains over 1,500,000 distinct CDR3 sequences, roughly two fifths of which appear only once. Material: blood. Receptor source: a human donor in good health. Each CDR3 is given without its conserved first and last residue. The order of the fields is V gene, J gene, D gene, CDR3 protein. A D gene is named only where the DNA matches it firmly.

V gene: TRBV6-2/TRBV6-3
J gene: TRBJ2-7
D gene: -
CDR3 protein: ASSYGNYEQY

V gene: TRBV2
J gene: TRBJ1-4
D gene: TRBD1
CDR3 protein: AGSIAGGGSWEKLF

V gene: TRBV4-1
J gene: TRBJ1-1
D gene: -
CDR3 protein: ASSQDGARAF

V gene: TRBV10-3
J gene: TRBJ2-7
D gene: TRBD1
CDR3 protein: AISEKGAISYEQY

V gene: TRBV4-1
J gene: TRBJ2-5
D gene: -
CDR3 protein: ASSHENGETQY

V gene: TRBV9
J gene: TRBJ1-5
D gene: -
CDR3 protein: ASSEGIGQPQH

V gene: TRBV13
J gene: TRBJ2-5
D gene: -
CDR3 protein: ASKGGQETQY

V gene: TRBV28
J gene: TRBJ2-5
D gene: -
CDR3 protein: ASSRNTGIQETQY

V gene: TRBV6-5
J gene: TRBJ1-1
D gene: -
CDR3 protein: AGSYSRRVGAF

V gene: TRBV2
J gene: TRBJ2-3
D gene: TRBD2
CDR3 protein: ASSVDGRGPQY

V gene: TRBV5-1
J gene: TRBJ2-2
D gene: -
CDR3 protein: ASSLGSTGELF

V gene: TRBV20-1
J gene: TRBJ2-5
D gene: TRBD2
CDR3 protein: SARDFKRGIQETQY

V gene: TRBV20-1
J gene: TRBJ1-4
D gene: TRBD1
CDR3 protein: SAFDRVTNEKLF

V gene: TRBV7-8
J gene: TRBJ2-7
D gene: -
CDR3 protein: ASSGSTGSSYEQY

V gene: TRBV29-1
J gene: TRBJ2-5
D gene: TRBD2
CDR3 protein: SVKTSGGSGTHQY

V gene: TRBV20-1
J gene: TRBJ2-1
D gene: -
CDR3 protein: SARHVSLTSYNEQF

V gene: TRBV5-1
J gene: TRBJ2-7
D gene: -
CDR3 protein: ASTDLTESSYEQY